These 5 T cell receptor beta chains share one sample of origin, sequenced in a study of shared clonotypes between healthy human individuals. Measured with immunoSEQ multiplex PCR; TCRdb has only the in-frame clones, and not every one. The sample carries roughly 640,000 clones, about 97% recorded once. Sequencing input: naive CD4+ T cells sorted from blood. The subset was: CD45RA+ positively selected. These receptors all stem from a woman in her 30s in good health.

This chain uses TRBV10-1 with TRBJ2-7, with 8 bases identical to TRBD1. The CDR3 sequence is 14 residues long. CDR1 is WNHNN and CDR2 is SYGVQD in the germline V gene (reference sequence). The V and J ends lost 10 bases and 0 bases, in that order; junction bases with no gene match: 8. CDR3 DNA sequence: TGCGCCACCGAGAGGACAGGGAACTCCTACGAGCAGTACTTC. Translated, it gives CATERTGNSYEQYF.

J is TRBJ2-1 and V is TRBV19; TRBD2 matches 7 bases. Trimming cost V 10 bases and J 4 bases; bases outside gene matches: 7. The CDR3 has 13 residues. Germline CDR1 and CDR2: LNHDA and SQIVND (reference sequence). This CDR3 reads CATAAGVYNEQFF. The DNA of the CDR3 is TGTGCCACCGCGGCGGGGGTATACAATGAGCAGTTCTTC.

The chain joins TRBV28 to TRBJ1-5, with a tentative D call TRBD1 (5 bases). Germline CDR1 is MDHEN and CDR2 is SYDVKM. This CDR3 comprises 16 residues. Trimming took 6 bases from V and 0 from J, leaving 15 bases between them. This chain's CDR3 is CASSPGRIYSNQPQHF. The CDR3 nucleotides read TGTGCCAGCAGCCCGGGACGGATATATAGCAATCAGCCCCAGCATTTT.

The rearrangement joins TRBV5-1 to TRBJ2-2, with D possibly matching TRBD1 (5 bases). The germline gives CDR1 SGHRS, CDR2 YFSETQ. This CDR3 spans 16 amino acids. The ends were cut back, 2 bases at V and 3 bases at J, with 14 bases in the middle. CDR3 bases: TGCGCCAGCAGCTTAGGCAGGGATGAGTACACCGGGGAGCTGTTTTTT. Translation: CASSLGRDEYTGELFF.

This chain connects TRBV7-9 to TRBJ2-5; TRBD1 aligns across 7 bases. The CDR3 has 14 residues. V shed 1 base and J 3 bases; nucleotides not matched to a gene: 2. Germline loops: CDR1 SEHNR, CDR2 FQNEAQ (reference sequence). CDR3 sequence: CASSLVGTEETQYF. The CDR3 DNA sequence: TGTGCCAGCAGCTTAGTGGGGACAGAAGAGACCCAGTACTTC.